The 30 T cell receptor beta chains given below trace back to one sample, sequenced in a study of blood T cell repertoires in COVID-19. Only in-frame clones appear in the TCRdb table, and some are missing; sequencing was by immunoSEQ multiplex PCR. The sample has nearly 110,000 clones; approximately 80% are singletons. Material: peripheral blood. Receptor source: a woman aged 60-75 years with acute or convalescent COVID-19.

The chain recombines TRBV2 with TRBJ2-1; 7 nucleotides align to TRBD2. The CDR3 is made up of 16 amino acids. J lost 3 bases, V lost 4 bases, and 9 bases had no gene match. In germline, CDR1 is SNHLY, CDR2 FYNNEI. For the CDR3, the DNA is TGTGCCAGCAGTGCCCAGATGGCTAGCGGCTACAATGAGCAGTTCTTC. It is translated as CASSAQMASGYNEQFF.

DNA for the CDR3: TGTGCCAGTAGACAGAACACCGGGGAGCTGTTTTTT. Its translation is CASRQNTGELFF. The V and J genes are TRBV2 and TRBJ2-2; D is uncertain. This CDR3 region has 12 residues. In germline, CDR1 is SNHLY, CDR2 FYNNEI. Deletions cut 9 bases from V and 1 base from J, with 6 bases between.

This clone was observed once. V is TRBV3-1 (or the pseudogene TRBV3-2) and J is TRBJ2-3; tentatively, D is TRBD2 (6 bases). V dropped 4 bases and J dropped 2 bases, with 13 bases sitting between them. The CDR3 has 15 amino acids. Germline CDR1 is LGHDT and CDR2 is YNNKEL (reference sequence). As DNA, the CDR3 is TGTGCCAGCAGCCTCCTGGCGGGGACCACAGATACGCAGTATTTT. Translated: CASSLLAGTTDTQYF.

This clone was recorded only once. The gene calls are TRBV11-2 and TRBJ1-2, with 8 nucleotides matching TRBD1. V shed 4 bases, J shed 8 bases, and the junction held 9 bases outside the gene matches. The CDR3 spans 14 residues. The germline gives CDR1 SGHAT, CDR2 FQNNGV. The CDR3 region is CASSSTRTGLGYTF. The CDR3 region has the DNA TGTGCCAGCAGCTCGACCCGGACAGGGCTCGGCTACACCTTC.

CDR3 DNA: TGCAGCGTAACATGGACAGCAGGGCGGTCCACAGATACGCAGTATTTT. Protein sequence: CSVTWTAGRSTDTQYF. The chain carries TRBV29-1 and TRBJ2-3, with D possibly TRBD1 on 6 matching bases. V was clipped by 6 bases and J by 2 bases, with 21 bases between them. CDR3 length equals 16 residues. Germline V CDR1 and CDR2: SQVTM, ANQGSEA.

This clone has more than one count but fewer than ten. At the DNA level, this CDR3 is encoded by other sequences in the same sample as well. The CDR3 loop is CASSGTGGNQPQHF. Written as DNA, the CDR3 is TGTGCCAGCAGTGGGACAGGGGGGAATCAGCCCCAGCATTTT. V and J are TRBV2 and TRBJ1-5; 10 bases are shared with TRBD1. The CDR3 is 14 amino acids. The germline V gene has CDR1 SNHLY and CDR2 FYNNEI. Losses at the gene ends were 4 bases for V and 4 bases for J; bases not matched to a gene: 1.

The chain has TRBV10-3 and TRBJ1-2, with TRBD1 identical over 7 bases. The germline CDR1 and CDR2 sequences are ENHRY and SYGVKD. The V and J ends lost 7 bases and 5 bases, in that order; junction bases with no gene match: 7. The CDR3 sequence is 13 residues long. The CDR3 coding sequence is TGTGCCATCACCGAAGGACAGGCTTATGGCTACACCTTC. Amino acid sequence: CAITEGQAYGYTF.

V gene TRBV3-1 (or the pseudogene TRBV3-2) combines with J gene TRBJ2-5; 11 bases line up with TRBD2. The CDR3 has 13 residues. Germline loops: CDR1 LGHDT, CDR2 YNNKEL (reference sequence). V shed 6 bases and J 11 bases; nucleotides not matched to a gene: 8. CDR3 region: CASRFGTSGVQYF. CDR3 coding DNA: TGTGCCAGCAGATTCGGGACTAGCGGCGTTCAGTACTTC.

The chain is built from TRBV27 and TRBJ1-6; no definite D call. The CDR3 is 14 residues long. The V gene's germline CDR1 is MNHEY and CDR2 SMNVEV (reference sequence). Trimming took off 8 bases at V and 8 bases at J, with 16 bases between the two ends. CDR3 sequence reads: CASRIGGSDSPLHF. CDR3 nucleotide sequence: TGTGCCAGCCGGATAGGCGGGTCAGATTCACCCCTCCACTTT.

V and J are TRBV4-1 and TRBJ2-1, with TRBD1 matching 8 bases. CDR3 size: 14 residues. From germline, CDR1 is MGHRA and CDR2 YSYEKL. Losses at the gene ends were 4 bases for V and 3 bases for J; bases not matched to a gene: 2. CDR3 sequence reads: CASSRDRGYNEQFF. As DNA, the CDR3 is TGCGCCAGCAGCCGCGACAGGGGCTACAATGAGCAGTTCTTC.

The chain has TRBV6-5 and TRBJ1-5; D is uncertain. Trimming took 6 bases from V and 3 from J, leaving 12 bases between them. The germline gives CDR1 MNHEY, CDR2 SVGAGI. The CDR3 has 14 amino acids. CDR3 sequence (DNA): TGTGCCAGCAGCACGGGGAACTTCAATCAGCCCCAGCATTTT. Translation gives CASSTGNFNQPQHF.

The chain recombines TRBV18 with TRBJ1-1, with TRBD1 identical over 8 bases. This CDR3 spans 15 amino acids. CDR1 and CDR2 (germline): KGHSH, LQKENI. J gave up 5 bases and V 4 bases, and 9 bases lay outside the gene matches. The CDR3 bases are TGTGCCAGCTCACAATCGGACAGGGACGAAACTGAAGCTTTCTTT. Amino acid sequence: CASSQSDRDETEAFF.

The chain couples TRBV27 to TRBJ1-4, with 10 bases matching TRBD1. Germline CDR1 MNHEY, CDR2 SMNVEV (reference sequence). The CDR3 totals 13 residues. V trimming: 9 bases; J trimming: 5 bases; junction bases outside the gene matches: 3. DNA of the CDR3: TGTGCCAGTACGGGACAGGGGAATGAAAAACTGTTTTTT. It yields the protein CASTGQGNEKLFF. Full variable domain (rest looked up from reference TRBV27 and TRBJ1-4): EAQVTQNPRYLITVTGKKLTVTCSQNMNHEYMSWYRQDPGLGLRQIYYSMNVEVTDKGDVPEGYKVSRKEKRNFPLILESPSPNQTSLYFCASTGQGNEKLFFGSGTQLSVL.

The rearrangement joins TRBV7-8 to TRBJ2-7; no clear D gene. Germline lookup yields CDR1 SGHVS and CDR2 FQNEAQ. The CDR3 has 14 residues. With 0 bases removed from V and 4 bases from J, the gap between germline ends came to 10 bases. CDR3 amino acids: CASSLASNGYEQYF. CDR3 bases: TGTGCCAGCAGCTTAGCCTCCAACGGGTACGAGCAGTACTTC.

CDR3 region: CASSLGRLGLDTGELFF. DNA of the CDR3: TGTGCCAGCAGCTTAGGGCGGTTGGGACTCGACACCGGGGAGCTGTTTTTT. The rearrangement joins TRBV7-2 to TRBJ2-2, with a tentative D call TRBD2 (6 bases). Between the trimmed V and J ends, which lost 1 base and 3 bases, there was a span of 15 bases. The CDR3 is 17 amino acids. The V gene's germline CDR1 is SGHTA and CDR2 FQGNSA.

The chain employs TRBV29-1 and TRBJ1-2, with D unresolved. V lost 7 bases, J lost 4 bases, and 4 bases lay in between. Germline lookup yields CDR1 SQVTM and CDR2 ANQGSEA. The CDR3 totals 9 residues. The CDR3 coding sequence is TGCAGCGACGGCTATGGCTACACCTTC. As protein: CSDGYGYTF.

V usage is TRBV6-1 and J usage is TRBJ2-5; D is possibly TRBD2 (6 bases). The germline CDR1 and CDR2 sequences are MNHNS and SASEGT. The V and J ends lost 4 bases and 4 bases respectively, with 19 bases between them. The CDR3 extends over 16 amino acids. The CDR3 is CASSGWGDAGRETQYF. In DNA, the CDR3 is TGTGCCAGCAGTGGATGGGGGGATGCGGGTCGAGAGACCCAGTACTTC.

CDR3 amino acids: CASRMPGTGGEKLFF. The DNA of the CDR3 is TGTGCCAGCAGAATGCCCGGGACAGGAGGTGAAAAACTGTTTTTT. The chain employs TRBV19 and TRBJ1-4; the match to TRBD1 covers 8 bases. J lost 7 bases, V lost 9 bases, and 13 bases had no gene match. This CDR3 spans 15 amino acids. Per germline, CDR1 LNHDA and CDR2 SQIVND (reference sequence).

This clone appeared once. The rearrangement uses TRBV28 and TRBJ2-1, with TRBD2 matching over 8 bases. The germline V gene has CDR1 MDHEN and CDR2 SYDVKM. J gave up 7 bases and V 5 bases, and 13 bases lay outside the gene matches. This CDR3 comprises 16 residues. CDR3 sequence reads: CASSDSAGGRLNEQFF. The CDR3 nucleotides are TGTGCCAGCAGTGACTCCGCGGGAGGTCGCTTAAATGAGCAGTTCTTC.

The chain carries TRBV25-1 and TRBJ2-7, with 8 bases that match TRBD1. V lost 1 base to trimming and J lost 4 bases; unmatched junction nucleotides: 12. There are 17 residues in the CDR3. Germline CDR1 and CDR2: MGHDK and SYGVNS. The CDR3 DNA follows: TGTGCCAGCAGTGAATCCCTCCCAGGGGGCGAAAAGTACGAGCAGTACTTC. Residues: CASSESLPGGEKYEQYF.

The chain is built from TRBV19 and TRBJ2-7, with 9 positions matching TRBD2. The CDR3 totals 13 residues. The ends lost 4 bases at V and 5 bases at J; junction bases unmatched: 3. Germline V gene data show CDR1 as LNHDA and CDR2 as SQIVND (reference sequence). The CDR3 DNA reads TGTGCCAGTAGTAGGGCTAGCGGGGACGAGCAGTACTTC. Translation: CASSRASGDEQYF.

This chain connects TRBV30 to TRBJ2-1; 9 nucleotides agree with TRBD1. Germline-derived CDR1 and CDR2 are GTSNPN and SVGIG (reference sequence). J lost 9 bases, V lost 5 bases, and 11 bases had no gene match. The CDR3 consists of 14 residues. The CDR3 DNA sequence: TGTGCCTGGTTGAGACAGGGGGTAGGGGGTGAGCAGTTCTTC. Translating it yields CAWLRQGVGGEQFF.

The V call is TRBV6-5, the J call TRBJ1-2; 9 bases match TRBD1. The germline V gene has CDR1 MNHEY and CDR2 SVGAGI. The CDR3 is 15 amino acids. The V and J ends lost 0 bases and 1 base, in that order; junction bases with no gene match: 0. The CDR3 loop is CASSYSGQGNYGYTF. The CDR3 coding sequence is TGTGCCAGCAGTTACTCGGGACAGGGTAACTATGGCTACACCTTC.

V gene TRBV5-1 combines with J gene TRBJ1-1; D is perhaps TRBD1 (5 bases). V lost 0 bases to trimming and J lost 1 base, with 10 bases between them. Germline CDR1 SGHRS, CDR2 YFSETQ. This CDR3 comprises 15 residues. CDR3 residues: CASSLEGFGNTEAFF. In DNA, the CDR3 is TGCGCCAGCAGCTTGGAGGGGTTCGGGAACACTGAAGCTTTCTTT.

The gene calls are TRBV3-1 (or the pseudogene TRBV3-2) and TRBJ2-2; unclear D gene. The V and J ends lost 1 base and 5 bases respectively, with 8 bases between them. The CDR3 totals 14 residues. CDR1 and CDR2 from the germline V gene are LGHDT and YNNKEL (reference sequence). Here the CDR3 DNA reads TGTGCCAGCAGCCAAGTCCTCGCGACCGGGGAGCTGTTTTTT. It codes for CASSQVLATGELFF.

V usage is TRBV7-9 and J usage is TRBJ2-7, with a possible D match to TRBD2 (5 bases). The CDR3 sequence is 12 residues long. Germline values: CDR1 SEHNR, CDR2 FQNEAQ (reference sequence). The V and J ends lost 7 bases and 0 bases respectively, with 7 bases between them. The CDR3 DNA follows: TGTGCCAGCACTGGGAGCTCCTACGAGCAGTACTTC. This translates into CASTGSSYEQYF.

The J gene is TRBJ2-3, the V gene TRBV3-1 (or the pseudogene TRBV3-2), with TRBD2 matching over 10 bases. This CDR3 spans 14 amino acids. V was clipped by 4 bases and J by 5 bases; unmatched bases: 3. Germline CDR1 reads LGHDT; CDR2 reads YNNKEL (reference sequence). CDR3 DNA sequence: TGTGCCAGCAGCCCCGCTAGCGGGGGAGATACGCAGTATTTT. Amino acid sequence: CASSPASGGDTQYF.

The V call is TRBV2, the J call TRBJ2-7; D is ambiguous. Trimming pared 3 bases from V and 2 bases from J, leaving 14 bases between. The CDR3 consists of 15 residues. CDR1 is SNHLY, CDR2 FYNNEI, per germline. The CDR3 is CASSEWPRGPYEQYF. As DNA, the CDR3 is TGTGCCAGCAGTGAGTGGCCCAGAGGTCCCTACGAGCAGTACTTC.

The V and J genes are TRBV29-1 and TRBJ2-3, with 7 bases that match TRBD2. CDR3 length equals 16 residues. The ends lost 1 base at V and 3 bases at J; junction bases unmatched: 10. Germline lookup yields CDR1 SQVTM and CDR2 ANQGSEA. The CDR3 region is CSVEGGAGFGTDTQYF. For the CDR3, the DNA is TGCAGCGTTGAAGGGGGAGCGGGATTTGGTACAGATACGCAGTATTTT.

The genes are TRBV11-2 and TRBJ1-1, with D unclear. The CDR3 runs 15 residues. From germline, CDR1 is SGHAT and CDR2 FQNNGV. V was cut by 1 base and J by 4 bases, with 13 bases left in between. Here the CDR3 reads CASSLVSFSGTEAFF. In DNA form, the CDR3 reads TGTGCCAGCAGCTTAGTTTCGTTCTCGGGCACTGAAGCTTTCTTT.